Following are 24 T cell receptor beta chains from one sample sequenced in a study of identical twins. One entry per CDR3 protein results from TCRdb running MiXCR on the 5' RACE reads. This table holds over 200,000 distinct CDR3 sequences, over 9.5% found once. The sample consisted of memory T cells sorted from blood. The receptor set was obtained from a man aged 50 to 59 in good health.

This clonotype was counted only a few times. The chain is built from TRBV7-9 and TRBJ1-1; no firm D call. Trimming took off 1 base at V and 4 bases at J, with 13 bases between the two ends. This CDR3 spans 15 amino acids. Looked up from germline, CDR1 is SEHNR and CDR2 is FQNEAQ (reference sequence). CDR3 sequence reads: CASSLVRILATEAFF. CDR3 DNA: TGTGCCAGCAGCTTAGTAAGGATCTTGGCCACTGAAGCTTTCTTT.

This clonotype is classed as medium-sized (0.01 to 0.1%). The rearrangement joins TRBV7-9 to TRBJ2-3; 7 positions match TRBD2. Germline assignment: CDR1 SEHNR and CDR2 FQNEAQ (reference sequence). This CDR3 has 17 amino acids. Trimming at V came to 2 bases and at J to 1 base, leaving 9 bases not matched to a gene. The CDR3 nucleotides are TGTGCCAGCAGCTTACCCTTTGGCGGGGGACGCACAGATACGCAGTATTTT. Protein product: CASSLPFGGGRTDTQYF.

This clonotype was seen a few times. V and J are TRBV7-8 and TRBJ2-5; the match to TRBD2 covers 8 bases. V shed 3 bases, J shed 3 bases, and the junction held 12 bases outside the gene matches. This CDR3 has 17 residues. Germline lookup yields CDR1 SGHVS and CDR2 FQNEAQ. The CDR3 sequence: CASSLGSGTFRKETQYF. CDR3 nucleotides: TGTGCCAGCAGCTTGGGTAGCGGGACCTTCCGGAAAGAGACCCAGTACTTC.

V gene TRBV11-3 combines with J gene TRBJ2-2; D possibly corresponds to TRBD1 (5 bases). Germline lookup yields CDR1 SGHNT and CDR2 YENEEA. V dropped 3 bases and J dropped 4 bases, with 9 bases sitting between them. The CDR3 sequence is 14 residues long. In nucleotides, the CDR3 is TGTGCCAGCAGCTTCAGCAGGGCCACCGGGGAGCTGTTTTTT. Translated, it gives CASSFSRATGELFF.

This chain uses TRBV20-1 with TRBJ2-2; D gene unclear. V lost 6 bases and J lost 0, with 8 bases in between. From germline, CDR1 is DFQATT and CDR2 SNEGSKA (reference sequence). The CDR3 has 13 residues. The CDR3 here is CSALSANTGELFF. The CDR3 nucleotides read TGCAGTGCCCTCTCGGCGAACACCGGGGAGCTGTTTTTT.

In this sample, this clonotype turned up many times. The chain joins TRBV10-3 to TRBJ2-1; 11 bases agree with TRBD2. J was trimmed by 5 bases and V by 6 bases; bases with no gene match: 12. Germline V lookup: CDR1 ENHRY, CDR2 SYGVKD. This CDR3 comprises 17 residues. The CDR3, as DNA: TGTGCCATCAGCACCGCACAGGGACTAGCGGTGCACAATGAGCAGTTCTTC. Protein: CAISTAQGLAVHNEQFF.

The rearrangement joins TRBV20-1 to TRBJ2-5, with 13 bases fitting TRBD2. The CDR3 loop spans 16 amino acids. Trimming cost V 5 bases and J 1 base; bases outside gene matches: 7. In germline, CDR1 is DFQATT, CDR2 SNEGSKA (reference sequence). The CDR3, as DNA: TGCAGTGCTGGCCGGACTAGCGGGGGCCCCCAAGAGACCCAGTACTTC. It is translated as CSAGRTSGGPQETQYF.

This clonotype was picked up many times. The chain is built from TRBV9 and TRBJ2-3; 7 positions agree with TRBD1. The CDR3 has 14 amino acids. Germline V gene data show CDR1 as SGDLS and CDR2 as YYNGEE. Trimming removed 4 bases from V and 6 bases from J; junction bases left unmatched: 8. In DNA form, the CDR3 reads TGTGCCAGCAGCCTACAGGGGTCCGAGGATACGCAGTATTTT. It codes for CASSLQGSEDTQYF. The whole variable domain, filled in from reference TRBV9 and TRBJ2-3, reads DSGVTQTPKHLITATGQRVTLRCSPRSGDLSVYWYQQSLDQGLQFLIQYYNGEERAKGNILERFSAQQFPDLHSELNLSSLELGDSALYFCASSLQGSEDTQYFGPGTRLTVL.

The V call is TRBV14, the J call TRBJ2-2; no firm D call. CDR1 and CDR2 (germline): SGHDN, FVKESK. This CDR3 spans 13 amino acids. Trimming shortened V by 8 bases and J by 4 bases, and 11 bases separated the two germline ends. CDR3 region: CASAALFTGELFF. The CDR3 DNA follows: TGTGCCAGCGCGGCGCTTTTCACCGGGGAGCTGTTTTTT.

The chain is built from TRBV7-2 and TRBJ1-2, with D unclear. The CDR3 is 15 residues long. Germline V gene sequence: CDR1 SGHTA, CDR2 FQGNSA. Between the trimmed V and J ends, which lost 5 bases and 5 bases, there was a span of 18 bases. CDR3 bases: TGTGCCAGCAGCCCTTTTAGTGTTGGGCTATATGGCTACACCTTC. Its protein is CASSPFSVGLYGYTF.

V gene TRBV4-2 combines with J gene TRBJ1-5, with TRBD1 as a possible D gene (5 bases). Between the trimmed V and J ends, which lost 0 bases and 6 bases, there was a span of 12 bases. The germline V gene encodes CDR1 LGHNA and CDR2 YNFKEQ. This CDR3 region has 15 residues. In nucleotides, the CDR3 is TGTGCCAGCAGCCAAGAAGTTGGGGGGTTTCAGCCCCAGCATTTT. Translation: CASSQEVGGFQPQHF.

This clonotype was picked up a small number of times. The V and J genes are TRBV6-2 or TRBV6-3 and TRBJ1-2; no definite D call. V lost 2 bases and J 7 bases, leaving 23 bases between the germline ends. Germline V gene lookup returns CDR1 MNHEY and CDR2 SVGEGT. The CDR3 spans 17 residues. CDR3 sequence reads: CASSYTRLLGRERGYTF. The CDR3 DNA reads as TGTGCCAGCAGTTACACCCGACTCCTTGGACGGGAACGTGGCTACACCTTC.

The gene calls are TRBV27 and TRBJ2-5, with 11 bases matching TRBD2. Trimming cost V 4 bases and J 7 bases; bases outside gene matches: 11. In germline, CDR1 is MNHEY, CDR2 SMNVEV (reference sequence). CDR3 size: 16 residues. The CDR3 reads CASSSPGLAGRGTQYF. The CDR3, as DNA: TGTGCCAGCAGTTCCCCCGGACTAGCGGGCCGCGGGACCCAGTACTTC.

The chain employs TRBV20-1 and TRBJ1-2; D is ambiguous. Germline CDR1 is DFQATT and CDR2 is SNEGSKA (reference sequence). V was pared by 4 bases and J by 7 bases, with 7 bases between. The CDR3 runs to 10 residues. The CDR3 spells CSAIEFGYTF. The CDR3 DNA reads TGCAGTGCTATAGAGTTTGGCTACACCTTC.

This clonotype was recorded many times. J is TRBJ2-6 and V is TRBV5-1; D unclear. The CDR3 extends over 15 amino acids. Germline V CDR1 and CDR2: SGHRS, YFSETQ. V lost 0 bases and J lost 0, with 4 bases in between. Here the CDR3 reads CASSLANSGANVLTF. The DNA of the CDR3 is TGCGCCAGCAGCTTGGCCAACTCTGGGGCCAACGTCCTGACTTTC.

This clonotype was counted a few times. The chain recombines TRBV12-3 or TRBV12-4 with TRBJ2-1, with D uncertain. The ends were cut back, 8 bases at V and 0 bases at J, with 11 bases in the middle. This CDR3 is built from 14 residues. The CDR3 is CASGGLHSYNEQFF. The CDR3 coding sequence is TGTGCCAGCGGTGGTCTCCACTCCTACAATGAGCAGTTCTTC.

This chain connects TRBV7-2 to TRBJ2-2; D remains unclear. CDR1 is SGHTA and CDR2 is FQGNSA in the germline V gene. The CDR3 contains 17 residues. The V gene lost 1 base and the J gene lost 3 bases, with 15 bases spanning the gap. CDR3 sequence (DNA): TGTGCCAGCAGCTTAGTGTTCTCCAACCTGGACACCGGGGAGCTGTTTTTT. Translating it yields CASSLVFSNLDTGELFF.

This clonotype was counted ten times or more. The chain joins TRBV6-5 to TRBJ2-3; 11 nucleotides agree with TRBD2. V shed 2 bases and J 1 base; nucleotides not matched to a gene: 11. Germline V CDR1 and CDR2: MNHEY, SVGAGI. The CDR3 spans 19 residues. The CDR3 spells CASSYGSGGAFMGTDTQYF. In DNA form, the CDR3 reads TGTGCCAGCAGTTACGGTAGCGGGGGGGCTTTTATGGGCACAGATACGCAGTATTTT.

The rearrangement uses TRBV5-1 and TRBJ2-2, with D possibly matching TRBD2 (5 bases). Deletions cut 4 bases from V and 2 bases from J, with 12 bases between. The germline gives CDR1 SGHRS, CDR2 YFSETQ. The CDR3 length is 15 residues. In DNA form, the CDR3 reads TGCGCCAGCAGCATGGCCGGGATTAACACCGGGGAGCTGTTTTTT. Encoded protein: CASSMAGINTGELFF.

There are a few counts of this clonotype. V and J are TRBV20-1 and TRBJ1-4; the D gene is possibly TRBD1 (6 bases). Germline V gene lookup returns CDR1 DFQATT and CDR2 SNEGSKA (reference sequence). CDR3 length: 15 amino acids. Trimming shortened V by 3 bases and J by 8 bases, and 19 bases separated the two germline ends. The CDR3 is CSARETGILGEKLFF. The DNA of the CDR3 is TGCAGTGCTAGGGAAACAGGGATCCTGGGAGAAAAACTGTTTTTT.

This clonotype was seen at least ten times. The chain recombines TRBV11-2 with TRBJ1-1; no clear D gene. The germline V and J ends were trimmed by 1 base and 8 bases, with 14 bases remaining between them. Germline V CDR1 and CDR2: SGHAT, FQNNGV. This CDR3 comprises 14 residues. The chain's CDR3 is CASSLASARTEAFF. CDR3 sequence (DNA): TGTGCCAGCAGCTTAGCATCGGCAAGGACCGAAGCTTTCTTT.

This clonotype was picked up a small number of times. V gene TRBV5-5 combines with J gene TRBJ2-1, with D possibly TRBD1 on 5 matching bases. Germline CDR1 reads SGHKS; CDR2 reads YYEKEE (reference sequence). There are 14 residues in the CDR3. V was shortened by 0 bases and J by 7 bases, with 11 bases between the two germline ends. The CDR3 bases are TGTGCCAGCAGCTTGGTAGCAGGGATGAATGAGCAGTTCTTC. Protein sequence: CASSLVAGMNEQFF.

The J gene is TRBJ2-5, the V gene TRBV2; 7 bases agree with TRBD1. Unmatched junction bases numbered 2, after V lost 3 bases and J lost 1 base. The length of the CDR3 is 14 residues. Germline V lookup: CDR1 SNHLY, CDR2 FYNNEI. CDR3 coding DNA: TGTGCCAGCAGTGAGGGACAGTTCCAAGAGACCCAGTACTTC. Its protein product is CASSEGQFQETQYF.

Many counts were recorded for this clonotype. The gene calls are TRBV10-3 and TRBJ2-1; perhaps D is TRBD1 or TRBD2 (5 bases each). The CDR3 spans 13 residues. Germline values: CDR1 ENHRY, CDR2 SYGVKD. Trimming cost V 7 bases and J 8 bases, with 15 bases left between them. CDR3 protein: CAIKLGGGDEQFF. CDR3 nucleotides: TGTGCCATCAAGTTAGGTGGGGGAGATGAGCAGTTCTTC.